The 23 T cell receptor beta chains reported below all come from one sample, sequenced in a study of blood T cell repertoires in COVID-19 (dated by TCRdb to the early 2020s). Libraries were made using the immunoSEQ multiplex PCR assay. Not all clones reach the TCRdb copy of this immuneACCESS table, which keeps in-frame sequences only. Checked studies attribute under half of the gap to unresolved V genes and leave the rest unexplained. In all, the sample holds 16,000 or so clones, and nearly 90% of those were seen once. The ten top clones hold about 50% of the sample. Sequencing input: peripheral blood. The receptors come from a human donor in a cohort sampled during active COVID-19.

The V call is TRBV7-2, the J call TRBJ2-1; 11 bases are shared with TRBD2. V lost 5 bases and J lost 9; bases outside the gene matches: 9. This CDR3 contains 15 residues. Germline CDR1 and CDR2: SGHTA and FQGNSA. This CDR3 is CASSLIAGGLGEQFF. CDR3 bases: TGTGCCAGCAGCCTAATAGCGGGGGGGCTCGGTGAGCAGTTCTTC.

The chain combines TRBV10-3 with TRBJ1-2, with D maybe TRBD1 (6 bases). CDR3 size: 14 residues. The V and J ends lost 2 bases and 7 bases respectively, with 14 bases between them. CDR1 and CDR2 (germline): ENHRY, SYGVKD. The CDR3 DNA sequence: TGTGCCATCAGTGAGGAACAGGGAACCGCTGGCTACACCTTC. This translates into CAISEEQGTAGYTF.

V is TRBV15 and J is TRBJ1-1; 9 bases line up with TRBD1. Germline-derived CDR1 and CDR2 are LNHNV and YYDKDF (reference sequence). The ends lost 5 bases at V and 5 bases at J; junction bases unmatched: 6. This CDR3 spans 14 amino acids. The CDR3, as DNA: TGTGCCACCAGCGGGACAGGGAGAGGTACTGAAGCTTTCTTT. Its protein product is CATSGTGRGTEAFF. The full variable domain, rest sourced from reference TRBV15 and TRBJ1-1, is DAMVIQNPRYQVTQFGKPVTLSCSQTLNHNVMYWYQQKSSQAPKLLFHYYDKDFNNEADTPDNFQSRRPNTSFCFLDIRSPGLGDTAMYLCATSGTGRGTEAFFGQGTRLTVV.

V and J are TRBV27 and TRBJ1-2, with 7 bases that match TRBD1. V shed 7 bases and J 7 bases; nucleotides not matched to a gene: 9. The CDR3 sequence is 13 residues long. The germline gives CDR1 MNHEY, CDR2 SMNVEV (reference sequence). CDR3 protein: CASNPGGGVGYTF. CDR3 DNA sequence: TGTGCCAGCAACCCAGGGGGTGGGGTTGGCTACACCTTC.

This chain joins TRBV12-3 or TRBV12-4 and TRBJ2-5, with D possibly TRBD2 on 6 matching bases. The CDR3 is 13 residues long. The V gene lost 5 bases and the J gene lost 4 bases, with 11 bases spanning the gap. The CDR3: CASSLTGGETQYF. The CDR3 bases are TGTGCCAGCAGTCTGACCGGGGGAGAGACCCAGTACTTC.

This chain uses TRBV13 with TRBJ2-7; D may be TRBD2 (5 bases). The V gene lost 3 bases and the J gene lost 2 bases, with 11 bases spanning the gap. CDR3 length: 14 residues. Germline lookup yields CDR1 PRHDT and CDR2 FYEKMQ (reference sequence). CDR3 DNA: TGTGCCAGCAGCTTGGGCGGAGGCCCCTACGAGCAGTACTTC. Its protein product is CASSLGGGPYEQYF.

V and J are TRBV19 and TRBJ1-3; D uncertain. CDR1 and CDR2 from the germline V gene are LNHDA and SQIVND (reference sequence). Trimming cost V 5 bases and J 4 bases, with 15 bases left between them. This CDR3 contains 15 residues. For the CDR3, the DNA is TGTGCCAGTAGTCGTGTGAGCTTTCGAGGAAACACCATATATTTT. This codes for CASSRVSFRGNTIYF.

This chain uses TRBV4-2 with TRBJ2-7, with D possibly matching TRBD1 (5 bases). The CDR3 extends over 17 amino acids. Per the germline V gene, CDR1 is LGHNA and CDR2 is YNFKEQ. Trimming took off 5 bases at V and 3 bases at J, with 23 bases between the two ends. The CDR3 sequence: CASSSHRRTNRVYEQYF. In nucleotides, the CDR3 is TGTGCCAGCAGCTCTCACCGAAGGACAAACCGAGTCTACGAGCAGTACTTC.

V is TRBV19 and J is TRBJ2-7; 12 bases agree with TRBD2. Germline V gene lookup returns CDR1 LNHDA and CDR2 SQIVND (reference sequence). Unmatched junction bases numbered 2, after V lost 8 bases and J lost 3 bases. This CDR3 has 13 residues. The CDR3: CASASGGVYEQYF. CDR3 coding DNA: TGTGCCAGTGCTAGCGGGGGGGTCTACGAGCAGTACTTC.

The chain couples TRBV21-1 to TRBJ2-7; the D call TRBD2 from the table was never checked on the DNA. TRBV21-1 is annotated as a pseudogene. This CDR3 region has 14 residues. The CDR3 DNA sequence: TGTGCCAGCAGCAAAGCGCGCCCCGTCTACGAGCAGTACTTC. This translates into CASSKARPVYEQYF.

This sequence joins TRBV9 and TRBJ2-3; 7 positions agree with TRBD2. This CDR3 region has 14 residues. The germline V gene has CDR1 SGDLS and CDR2 YYNGEE. Unmatched junction bases numbered 3, after V lost 1 base and J lost 4 bases. This CDR3 is CASSVSGEPDTQYF. CDR3 DNA sequence: TGTGCCAGCAGCGTAAGCGGGGAGCCAGATACGCAGTATTTT.

V gene TRBV30 combines with J gene TRBJ1-6, with TRBD1 matching 9 bases. CDR1 is GTSNPN and CDR2 is SVGIG in the germline V gene (reference sequence). With 1 base clipped from V and 10 bases from J, the junction kept 5 bases outside the gene matches. The CDR3 contains 14 residues. CDR3 region: CAWSGDRAGSPLHF. As DNA, the CDR3 is TGTGCCTGGAGTGGGGACAGGGCTGGATCACCCCTCCACTTT.

This chain connects TRBV18 to TRBJ2-4, with TRBD1 as a possible D gene (6 bases). V was trimmed by 2 bases and J by 7 bases, leaving 9 bases between them. This CDR3 region has 13 residues. The germline V gene has CDR1 KGHSH and CDR2 LQKENI. CDR3 nucleotide sequence: TGTGCCAGCTCACCAGGGGGCCATAACATTCAGTACTTC. Encoded protein: CASSPGGHNIQYF.

The V gene is TRBV18, the J gene TRBJ2-1; 7 nucleotides agree with TRBD1. V dropped 6 bases and J dropped 6; count of bases not matched to a gene: 8. Germline CDR1 KGHSH, CDR2 LQKENI. The CDR3 sequence is 14 residues long. CDR3 DNA: TGTGCCAGCTCGCAAAACAGGGGCAGCAATGAGCAGTTCTTC. It encodes CASSQNRGSNEQFF.

This chain joins TRBV5-1 and TRBJ2-5, with 10 bases identical to TRBD1. CDR3 size: 16 residues. CDR1 SGHRS and CDR2 YFSETQ come from the germline V gene. Germline trimming cut 0 bases from V and 4 bases from J; bases unmatched to any gene: 6. The CDR3 sequence is CASSLGDRGRGETQYF. The CDR3 DNA sequence: TGCGCCAGCAGCTTGGGGGACAGGGGTAGAGGAGAGACCCAGTACTTC.

The rearrangement uses TRBV19 and TRBJ2-2, with 12 bases that match TRBD1. Germline V gene sequence: CDR1 LNHDA, CDR2 SQIVND (reference sequence). Losses at the gene ends were 7 bases for V and 3 bases for J; bases not matched to a gene: 6. The CDR3 has 16 amino acids. CDR3 DNA: TGTGCCAGTACCCCGGGACAGGGGGCTTACACCGGGGAGCTGTTTTTT. This gives the protein CASTPGQGAYTGELFF.

The chain has TRBV4-2 and TRBJ1-3; D is possibly TRBD1 (6 bases). The V gene lost 3 bases and the J gene lost 2 bases, with 17 bases spanning the gap. CDR3 length: 17 residues. Per germline, CDR1 LGHNA and CDR2 YNFKEQ. The DNA for the CDR3 is TGTGCCAGCAGCCAGGAGTATGGCAGGGGAGCTGGAAACACCATATATTTT. Its protein is CASSQEYGRGAGNTIYF.

This chain links TRBV12-2 with TRBJ2-7; the D call in the table, TRBD2, was not verified against the DNA. TRBV12-2 represents a pseudogene. The CDR3 length is 16 residues. The CDR3 protein is CASRLGGGGHSYEQYF. CDR3 nucleotide sequence: TGTGCAAGTCGCTTAGGGGGGGGAGGGCACTCCTACGAGCAGTACTTC.

The chain has TRBV7-2 and TRBJ2-3; D not certain. The CDR3 extends over 12 amino acids. From germline, CDR1 is SGHTA and CDR2 FQGNSA. V was trimmed by 6 bases and J by 4 bases, leaving 8 bases between them. CDR3 sequence: CASSADSDTQYF. The DNA for the CDR3 is TGTGCCAGCAGTGCCGACTCAGATACGCAGTATTTT.

CDR3 coding DNA: TGTGCCAGCAGCCAAGGACAGGTCTTCTCTGGAAACACCATATATTTT. It translates to CASSQGQVFSGNTIYF. V usage is TRBV2 and J usage is TRBJ1-3; TRBD1 matches at 7 bases. Germline V gene sequence: CDR1 SNHLY, CDR2 FYNNEI. With V trimmed by 6 bases and J by 0 bases, 8 bases remained unmatched. The CDR3 has 16 residues.

For the CDR3, the DNA is TGTGCCAGCAGTCCCGGGACAGAGAGTGGAAACACCATATATTTT. Its protein is CASSPGTESGNTIYF. The rearrangement joins TRBV6-6 to TRBJ1-3; the match to TRBD1 covers 7 bases. The CDR3 has 15 amino acids. With 5 bases clipped from V and 3 bases from J, the junction kept 7 bases outside the gene matches. The germline gives CDR1 MNHNY, CDR2 SVGAGI (reference sequence).

This clone was seen only once. The chain combines TRBV13 with TRBJ2-1, with 7 bases lining up with TRBD1. Germline CDR1 PRHDT, CDR2 FYEKMQ (reference sequence). V lost 4 bases to trimming and J lost 6 bases; unmatched junction nucleotides: 15. The CDR3 runs to 17 residues. The CDR3 nucleotides read TGTGCCAGCAGCTCCAGGGTGGACAGGCCGAAACCCAATGAGCAGTTCTTC. This gives the protein CASSSRVDRPKPNEQFF.

The J gene is TRBJ2-3, the V gene TRBV19; 13 bases are shared with TRBD2. The CDR3 consists of 15 residues. Losses at the gene ends were 6 bases for V and 2 bases for J; bases not matched to a gene: 2. Germline V gene data show CDR1 as LNHDA and CDR2 as SQIVND (reference sequence). For the CDR3, the DNA is TGTGCCAGTAGACTAGCGGGGGGGATCACAGATACGCAGTATTTT. It translates to CASRLAGGITDTQYF.